This T cell receptor (beta chain) was observed in a study of cytotoxic CD8 clonotypes in ibrutinib-treated CLL. Across the whole study: Outcomes included some 25 partial and 2 complete responses; after median roughly 65 months, approximately 14 stayed remitted and 12 progressed.

Study results and limitations: Clonality, elevated at ibrutinib response, dropped back toward baseline at progression.

To note about this clone: Its antigen is currently unknown.

Assay used: immunoSEQ multiplex PCR; TCRdb lists only in-frame clones, some missing. The repertoire holds some 58,000 clones, with approximately 71% as singletons. Germline lookup yields CDR1 SNHLY and CDR2 FYNNEI. J lost 5 bases, V lost 3 bases, and 2 bases had no gene match. The CDR3 has 15 amino acids. The sample was PBMCs, taken after 12 months of ibrutinib treatment. The clonotype comes from a human donor with chronic lymphocytic leukemia. The rearrangement uses TRBV2 and TRBJ2-3; 13 positions match TRBD2. The DNA of the CDR3 is TGTGCCAGCAGTGACCGACTAGCGGGAGGAGATACGCAGTATTTT. This sequence encodes CASSDRLAGGDTQYF.